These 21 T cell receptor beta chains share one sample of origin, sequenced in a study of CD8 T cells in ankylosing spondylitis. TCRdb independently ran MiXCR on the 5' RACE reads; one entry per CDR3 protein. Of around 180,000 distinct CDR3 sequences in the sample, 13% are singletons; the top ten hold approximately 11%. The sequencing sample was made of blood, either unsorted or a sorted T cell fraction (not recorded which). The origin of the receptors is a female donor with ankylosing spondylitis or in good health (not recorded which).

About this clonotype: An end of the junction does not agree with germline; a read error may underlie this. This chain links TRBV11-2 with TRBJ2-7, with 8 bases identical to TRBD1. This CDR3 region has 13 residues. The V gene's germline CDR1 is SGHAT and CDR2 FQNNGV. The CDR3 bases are TGTGCCAGTGCCTGGACAGGGATCAACGAGCAGCACTTC. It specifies CASAWTGINEQHF.

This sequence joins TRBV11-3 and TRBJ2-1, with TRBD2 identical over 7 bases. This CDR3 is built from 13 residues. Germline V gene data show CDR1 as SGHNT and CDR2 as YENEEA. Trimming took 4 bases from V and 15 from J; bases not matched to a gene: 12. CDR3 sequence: CASSWDREVTSFF. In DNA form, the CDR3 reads TGTGCCAGCAGCTGGGATCGGGAGGTAACTTCGTTCTTC. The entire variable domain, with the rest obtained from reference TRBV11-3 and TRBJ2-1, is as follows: EAGVVQSPRYKIIEKKQPVAFWCNPISGHNTLYWYLQNLGQGPELLIRYENEEAVDDSQLPKDRFSAERLKGVDSTLKIQPAELGDSAVYLCASSWDREVTSFFGPGTRLTVL.

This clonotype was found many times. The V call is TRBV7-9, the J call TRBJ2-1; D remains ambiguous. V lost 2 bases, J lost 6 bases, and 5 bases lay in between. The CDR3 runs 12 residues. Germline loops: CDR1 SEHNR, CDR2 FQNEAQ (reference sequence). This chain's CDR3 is CASSLPPNEQFF. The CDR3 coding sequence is TGTGCCAGCAGCTTACCCCCCAATGAGCAGTTCTTC.

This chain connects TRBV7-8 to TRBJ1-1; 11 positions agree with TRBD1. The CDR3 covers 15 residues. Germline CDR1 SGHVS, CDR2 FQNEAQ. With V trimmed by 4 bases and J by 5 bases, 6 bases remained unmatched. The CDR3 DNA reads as TGTGCCAGCAGCTCACCGGGACAGGGGGAAACTGAAGCTTTCTTT. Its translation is CASSSPGQGETEAFF.

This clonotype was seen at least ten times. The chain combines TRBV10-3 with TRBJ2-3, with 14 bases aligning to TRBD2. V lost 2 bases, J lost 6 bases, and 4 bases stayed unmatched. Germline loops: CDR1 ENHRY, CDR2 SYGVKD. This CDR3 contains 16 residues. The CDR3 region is CAISEGTSGSTDTQYF. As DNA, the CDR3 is TGTGCCATCAGTGAGGGGACTAGCGGGAGTACCGATACGCAGTATTTT.

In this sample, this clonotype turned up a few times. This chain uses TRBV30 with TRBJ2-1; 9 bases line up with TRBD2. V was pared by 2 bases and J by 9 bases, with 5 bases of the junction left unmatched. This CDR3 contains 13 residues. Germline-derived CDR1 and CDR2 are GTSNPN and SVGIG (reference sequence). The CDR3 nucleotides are TGTGCCTGGAGTCGCGGGAGGGCCAGTGAGCAGTTCTTC. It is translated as CAWSRGRASEQFF.

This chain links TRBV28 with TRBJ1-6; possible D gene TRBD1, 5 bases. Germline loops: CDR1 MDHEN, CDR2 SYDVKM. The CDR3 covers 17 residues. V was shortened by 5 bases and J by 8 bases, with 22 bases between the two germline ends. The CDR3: CASSPPTGRSRDSPLHF. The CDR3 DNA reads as TGTGCCAGCAGTCCCCCCACGGGACGCAGTAGAGATTCACCCCTCCACTTT.

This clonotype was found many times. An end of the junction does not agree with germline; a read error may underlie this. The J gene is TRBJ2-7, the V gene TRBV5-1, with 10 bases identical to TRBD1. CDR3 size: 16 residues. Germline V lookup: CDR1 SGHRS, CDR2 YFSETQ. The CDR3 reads CASSPDPGQGTYGQYF. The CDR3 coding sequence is TGCGCCAGCAGCCCCGACCCGGGACAGGGGACCTACGGGCAGTACTTC.

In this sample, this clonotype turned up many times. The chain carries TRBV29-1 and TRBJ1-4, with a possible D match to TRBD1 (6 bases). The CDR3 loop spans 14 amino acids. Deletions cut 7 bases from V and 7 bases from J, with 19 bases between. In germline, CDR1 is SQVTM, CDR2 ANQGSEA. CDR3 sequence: CSAGPRGRGEKLFF. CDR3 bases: TGCAGCGCCGGGCCCAGGGGTAGAGGTGAAAAACTGTTTTTT. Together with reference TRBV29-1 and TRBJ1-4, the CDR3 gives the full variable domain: SAVISQKPSRDICQRGTSLTIQCQVDSQVTMMFWYRQQPGQSLTLIATANQGSEATYESGFVIDKFPISRPNLTFSTLTVSNMSPEDSSIYLCSAGPRGRGEKLFFGSGTQLSVL.

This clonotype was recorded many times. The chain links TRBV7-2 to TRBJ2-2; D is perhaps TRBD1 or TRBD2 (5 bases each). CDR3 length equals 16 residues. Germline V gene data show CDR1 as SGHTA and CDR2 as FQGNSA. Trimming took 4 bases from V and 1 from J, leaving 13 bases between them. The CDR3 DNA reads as TGTGCCAGCAGCTACCAGGGCGGGCAGAACACCGGGGAGCTGTTTTTT. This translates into CASSYQGGQNTGELFF.

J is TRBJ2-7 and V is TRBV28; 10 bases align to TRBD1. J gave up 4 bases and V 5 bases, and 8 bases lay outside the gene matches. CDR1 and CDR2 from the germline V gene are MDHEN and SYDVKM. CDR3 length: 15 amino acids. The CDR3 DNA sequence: TGTGCCAGCAGTACACCGGGACAGGGGTGGTACGAGCAGTACTTC. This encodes CASSTPGQGWYEQYF.

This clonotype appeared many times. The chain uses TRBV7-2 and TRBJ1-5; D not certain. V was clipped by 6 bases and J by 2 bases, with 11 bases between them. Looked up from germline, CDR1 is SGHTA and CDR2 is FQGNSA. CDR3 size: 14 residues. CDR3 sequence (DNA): TGTGCCAGCAGTTTCGACGGCGGCAATCAGCCCCAGCATTTT. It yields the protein CASSFDGGNQPQHF.

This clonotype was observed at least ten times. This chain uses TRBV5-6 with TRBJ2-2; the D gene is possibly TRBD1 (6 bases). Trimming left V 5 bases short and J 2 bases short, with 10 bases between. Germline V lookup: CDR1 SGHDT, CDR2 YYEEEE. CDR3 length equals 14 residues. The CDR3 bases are TGTGCCAGCAGGTCCAGGGGAAACACCGGGGAGCTGTTTTTT. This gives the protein CASRSRGNTGELFF.

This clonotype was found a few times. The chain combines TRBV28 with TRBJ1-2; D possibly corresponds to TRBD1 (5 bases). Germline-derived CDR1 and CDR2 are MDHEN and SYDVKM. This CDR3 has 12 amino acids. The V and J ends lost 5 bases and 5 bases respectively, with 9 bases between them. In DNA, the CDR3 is TGTGCCAGCAGTCGCCAGGGTTATGGCTACACCTTC. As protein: CASSRQGYGYTF.

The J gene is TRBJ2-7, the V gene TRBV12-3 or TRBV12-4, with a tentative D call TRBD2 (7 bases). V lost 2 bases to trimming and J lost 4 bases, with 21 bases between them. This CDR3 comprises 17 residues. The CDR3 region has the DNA TGTGCCAGCAGTTTAAGTTTTGGCGGGAGAGGGGGGTACGAGCAGTACTTC. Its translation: CASSLSFGGRGGYEQYF.

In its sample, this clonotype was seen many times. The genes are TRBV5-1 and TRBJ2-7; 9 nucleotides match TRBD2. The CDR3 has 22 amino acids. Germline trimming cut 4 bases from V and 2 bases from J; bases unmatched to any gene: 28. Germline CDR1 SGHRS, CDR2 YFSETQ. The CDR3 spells CASSVSRASGEHPKRVTYEQYF. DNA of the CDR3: TGCGCCAGCAGCGTGTCTAGGGCTAGCGGGGAACATCCAAAGCGGGTTACCTACGAGCAGTACTTC.

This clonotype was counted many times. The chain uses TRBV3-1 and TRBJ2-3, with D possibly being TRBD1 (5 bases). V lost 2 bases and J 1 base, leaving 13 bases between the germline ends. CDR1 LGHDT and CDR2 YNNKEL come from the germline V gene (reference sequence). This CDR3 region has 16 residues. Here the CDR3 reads CASSQHPLQGTDTQYF. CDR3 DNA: TGTGCCAGCAGCCAACACCCACTACAGGGCACAGATACGCAGTATTTT.

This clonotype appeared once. The CDR3 coding sequence is TGTGCCAGCAGCTTTGCGGACAGACAAACAGATACGCAGTATTTT. Its protein is CASSFADRQTDTQYF. The rearrangement links TRBV5-5 to TRBJ2-3; maybe TRBD1 (6 bases). The CDR3 consists of 15 residues. Deletions cut 2 bases from V and 3 bases from J, with 13 bases between. Germline assignment: CDR1 SGHKS and CDR2 YYEKEE (reference sequence). The entire variable domain, with the rest obtained from reference TRBV5-5 and TRBJ2-3, is as follows: DAGVTQSPTHLIKTRGQQVTLRCSPISGHKSVSWYQQVLGQGPQFIFQYYEKEERGRGNFPDRFSARQFPNYSSELNVNALLLGDSALYLCASSFADRQTDTQYFGPGTRLTVL.

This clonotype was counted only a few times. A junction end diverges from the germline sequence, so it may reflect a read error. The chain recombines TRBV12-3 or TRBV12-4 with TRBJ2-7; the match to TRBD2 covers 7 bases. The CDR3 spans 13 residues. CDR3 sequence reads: CASSVAGSGEQYF. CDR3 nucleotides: TGTGCCAGCAGTGTAGCGGGTTCGGGGGAGCAGTACTTC.

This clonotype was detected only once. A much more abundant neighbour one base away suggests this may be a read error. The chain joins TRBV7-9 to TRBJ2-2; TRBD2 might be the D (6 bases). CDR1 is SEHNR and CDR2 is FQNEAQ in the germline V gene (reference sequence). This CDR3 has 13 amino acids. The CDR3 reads CASSSYDSGGLFF. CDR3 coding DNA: TGTGCCAGCAGCTCATACGACTCCGGGGGGCTGTTTTTT.

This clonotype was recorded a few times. CDR3 sequence reads: CASSGGQGYEQYF. CDR3 DNA: TGTGCCAGCAGCGGAGGACAGGGCTACGAGCAGTACTTC. V and J are TRBV11-2 and TRBJ2-7; 8 positions agree with TRBD1. Losses at the gene ends were 5 bases for V and 3 bases for J; bases not matched to a gene: 3. Germline V gene lookup returns CDR1 SGHAT and CDR2 FQNNGV. This CDR3 has 13 amino acids.